These 9 T cell receptor beta chains were all obtained from the same sample, sequenced in a study of CD4 T cells in relation to SARS-CoV-2 and coronaviruses. Sequencing used immunoSEQ multiplex PCR; TCRdb keeps in-frame clones, though not all of them. The sample holds approximately 59,000 clones, about nine tenths seen once. Before the COVID-19 pandemic, during about 2011-2019, CD4+ T cells were taken from unexposed donors. What was sequenced was memory CD4+ T cells from PBMCs. These receptors were taken from a human donor in good health.

The CDR3 coding sequence is TGTGCCAGCAGTTACGATACCTCCTACAATGAGCAGTTCTTC. Its translation: CASSYDTSYNEQFF. This chain connects TRBV6-2 or TRBV6-3 to TRBJ2-1; D uncertain. Germline V gene sequence: CDR1 MNHEY, CDR2 SVGEGT. V was cut by 2 bases and J by 0 bases, with 5 bases left in between. This CDR3 is 14 amino acids long.

The chain uses TRBV3-1 (or the pseudogene TRBV3-2) and TRBJ1-4, with D hard to call. The germline gives CDR1 LGHDT, CDR2 YNNKEL (reference sequence). The length of the CDR3 is 11 residues. Trimming left V 4 bases short and J 4 bases short, with 1 base between. The CDR3 region has the DNA TGTGCCAGCAGCCTTAATGAAAAACTGTTTTTT. This encodes CASSLNEKLFF.

The rearrangement uses TRBV10-3 and TRBJ2-1; D is uncertain. CDR3 length equals 13 residues. The V end was cut by 7 bases, the J end by 4 bases, with 11 bases between. Germline CDR1 ENHRY, CDR2 SYGVKD. The CDR3 DNA follows: TGTGCCATCACCAATGGGCCTTACAATGAGCAGTTCTTC. Residues: CAITNGPYNEQFF.

CDR3 amino acids: CASSYLLAGGYNEQFF. Written as DNA, the CDR3 is TGCGCCAGCAGCTACCTGCTAGCGGGGGGGTACAATGAGCAGTTCTTC. V and J are TRBV5-1 and TRBJ2-1, with 12 bases lining up with TRBD2. The germline V gene has CDR1 SGHRS and CDR2 YFSETQ. CDR3 size: 16 residues. The J segment lost 4 bases and the V segment lost 3 bases, leaving 5 bases of the junction unmatched.

J is TRBJ2-1 and V is TRBV28, with D perhaps given as TRBD1 or TRBD2 (5 bases each). Germline CDR1 and CDR2: MDHEN and SYDVKM. V was clipped by 1 base and J by 1 base, with 11 bases between them. This CDR3 has 16 residues. The CDR3 nucleotides read TGTGCCAGCAGTTTATTCGGGGCTAGGTCCTACAATGAGCAGTTCTTC. Amino acid sequence: CASSLFGARSYNEQFF.

This clone was recorded a few times. V is TRBV14 and J is TRBJ2-1; 11 nucleotides match TRBD2. Germline-derived CDR1 and CDR2 are SGHDN and FVKESK. The CDR3 runs to 17 residues. After removal of 4 bases from V and 7 bases from J, the junction contained 12 bases not matched to a gene. This chain's CDR3 is CASSPLAGGQGRNEQFF. Here the CDR3 DNA reads TGTGCCAGCAGCCCGCTAGCGGGGGGTCAAGGGAGGAATGAGCAGTTCTTC.

The chain uses TRBV28 and TRBJ2-2; D may be TRBD2 (5 bases). This CDR3 comprises 13 residues. Looked up from germline, CDR1 is MDHEN and CDR2 is SYDVKM. Trimming took 7 bases from V and 1 from J, leaving 7 bases between them. CDR3 sequence (DNA): TGTGCCAGCAATCGGGAGAACACCGGGGAGCTGTTTTTT. Translated: CASNRENTGELFF.

The chain employs TRBV19 and TRBJ1-1; D ambiguous. The germline V gene encodes CDR1 LNHDA and CDR2 SQIVND (reference sequence). The CDR3 sequence is 14 residues long. The V gene lost 1 base and the J gene lost 1 base, with 7 bases spanning the gap. The CDR3 region has the DNA TGTGCCAGTAGTATAGCAACAGAGAACACTGAAGCTTTCTTT. Translation gives CASSIATENTEAFF. Filled out from reference TRBV19 and TRBJ1-1, the complete variable domain reads DGGITQSPKYLFRKEGQNVTLSCEQNLNHDAMYWYRQDPGQGLRLIYYSQIVNDFQKGDIAEGYSVSREKKESFPLTVTSAQKNPTAFYLCASSIATENTEAFFGQGTRLTVV.

The gene calls are TRBV27 and TRBJ1-5; D may be TRBD1 (5 bases). Germline V CDR1 and CDR2: MNHEY, SMNVEV (reference sequence). The CDR3 runs 15 residues. The V gene lost 4 bases and the J gene lost 11 bases, with 21 bases spanning the gap. The CDR3 spells CASSSPSRDSSAQHF. In DNA, the CDR3 is TGTGCCAGCAGTTCCCCTTCCAGGGACTCCAGCGCCCAGCATTTT.